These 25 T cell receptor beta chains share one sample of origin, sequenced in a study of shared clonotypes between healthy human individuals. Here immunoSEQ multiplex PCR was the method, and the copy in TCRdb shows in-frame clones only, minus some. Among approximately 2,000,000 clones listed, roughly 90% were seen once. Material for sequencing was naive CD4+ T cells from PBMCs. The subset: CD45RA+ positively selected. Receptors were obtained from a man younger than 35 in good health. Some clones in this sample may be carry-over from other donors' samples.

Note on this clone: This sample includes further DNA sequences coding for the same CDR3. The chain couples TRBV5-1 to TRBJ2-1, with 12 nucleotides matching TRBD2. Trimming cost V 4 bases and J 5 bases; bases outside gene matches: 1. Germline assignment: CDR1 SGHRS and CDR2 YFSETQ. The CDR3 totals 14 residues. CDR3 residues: CASSRTSGNNEQFF. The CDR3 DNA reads TGCGCCAGCAGCCGGACTAGCGGGAACAATGAGCAGTTCTTC.

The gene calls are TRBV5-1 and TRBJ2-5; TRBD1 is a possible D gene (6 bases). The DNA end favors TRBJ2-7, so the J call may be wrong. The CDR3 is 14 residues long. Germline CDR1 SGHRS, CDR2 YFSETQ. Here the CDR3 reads CASSLAQGVGEQYF. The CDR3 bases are TGCGCCAGCAGCTTGGCACAGGGAGTCGGCGAGCAGTACTTC.

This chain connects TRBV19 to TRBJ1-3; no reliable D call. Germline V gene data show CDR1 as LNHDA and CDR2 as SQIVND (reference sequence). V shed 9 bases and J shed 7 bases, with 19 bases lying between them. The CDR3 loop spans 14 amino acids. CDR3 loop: CASTTTPLWNTIYF. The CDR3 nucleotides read TGTGCCAGCACTACAACACCCTTGTGGAACACCATATATTTT.

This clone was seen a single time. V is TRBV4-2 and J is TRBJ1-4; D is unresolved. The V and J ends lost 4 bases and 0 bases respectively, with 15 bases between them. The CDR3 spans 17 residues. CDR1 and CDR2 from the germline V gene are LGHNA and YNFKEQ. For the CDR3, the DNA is TGTGCCAGCAGCCTAAGAGGTGGCCGTTCAACTAATGAAAAACTGTTTTTT. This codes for CASSLRGGRSTNEKLFF.

CDR3 coding DNA: TGCAGCGTCGGGAATAAAGAGACCCAGTACTTC. Amino acid sequence: CSVGNKETQYF. V usage is TRBV29-1 and J usage is TRBJ2-5; the D gene is possibly TRBD2 (5 bases). Trimming removed 6 bases at V and 3 bases at J, with 8 bases between. The CDR3 runs to 11 residues. The V gene's germline CDR1 is SQVTM and CDR2 ANQGSEA.

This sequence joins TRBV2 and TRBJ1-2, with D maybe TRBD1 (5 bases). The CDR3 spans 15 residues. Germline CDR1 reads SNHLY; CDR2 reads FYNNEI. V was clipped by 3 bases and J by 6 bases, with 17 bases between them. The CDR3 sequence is CASSDGRRGEDGYTF. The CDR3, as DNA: TGTGCCAGCAGTGACGGGCGGAGAGGGGAGGATGGCTACACCTTC.

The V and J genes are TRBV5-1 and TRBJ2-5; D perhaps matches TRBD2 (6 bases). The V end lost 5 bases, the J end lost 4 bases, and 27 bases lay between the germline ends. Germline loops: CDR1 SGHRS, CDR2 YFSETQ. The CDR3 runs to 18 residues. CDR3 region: CASRHSVFGSPPPETQYF. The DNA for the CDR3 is TGCGCCAGCAGGCATTCGGTGTTCGGGAGTCCCCCCCCAGAGACCCAGTACTTC.

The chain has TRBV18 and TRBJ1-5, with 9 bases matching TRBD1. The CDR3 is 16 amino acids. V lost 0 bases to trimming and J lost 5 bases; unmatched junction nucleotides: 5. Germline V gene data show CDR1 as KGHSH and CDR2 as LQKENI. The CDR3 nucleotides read TGTGCCAGCTCACCACCGGGGGACAGGGCCGATCAGCCCCAGCATTTT. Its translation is CASSPPGDRADQPQHF.

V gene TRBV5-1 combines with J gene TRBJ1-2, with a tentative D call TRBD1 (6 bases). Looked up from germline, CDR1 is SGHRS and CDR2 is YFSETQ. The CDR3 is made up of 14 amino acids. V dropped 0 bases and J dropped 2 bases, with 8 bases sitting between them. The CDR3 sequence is CASSLDDRNYGYTF. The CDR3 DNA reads TGCGCCAGCAGCTTGGACGACAGGAACTATGGCTACACCTTC.

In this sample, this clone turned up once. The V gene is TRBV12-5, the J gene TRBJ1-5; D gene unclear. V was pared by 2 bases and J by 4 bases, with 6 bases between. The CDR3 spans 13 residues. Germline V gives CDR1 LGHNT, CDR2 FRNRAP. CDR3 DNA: TGTGCTAGTGGTTTGACAGTTAATCAGCCCCAGCATTTT. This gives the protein CASGLTVNQPQHF.

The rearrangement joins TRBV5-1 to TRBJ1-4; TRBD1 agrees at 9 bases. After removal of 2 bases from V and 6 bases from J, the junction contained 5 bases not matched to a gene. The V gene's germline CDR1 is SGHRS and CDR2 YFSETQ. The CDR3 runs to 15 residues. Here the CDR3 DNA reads TGCGCCAGCAGCTTACCGGGACAGGGTGATGAAAAACTGTTTTTT. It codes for CASSLPGQGDEKLFF. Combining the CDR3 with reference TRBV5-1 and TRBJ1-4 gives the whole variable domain KAGVTQTPRYLIKTRGQQVTLSCSPISGHRSVSWYQQTPGQGLQFLFEYFSETQRNKGNFPGRFSGRQFSNSRSEMNVSTLELGDSALYLCASSLPGQGDEKLFFGSGTQLSVL.

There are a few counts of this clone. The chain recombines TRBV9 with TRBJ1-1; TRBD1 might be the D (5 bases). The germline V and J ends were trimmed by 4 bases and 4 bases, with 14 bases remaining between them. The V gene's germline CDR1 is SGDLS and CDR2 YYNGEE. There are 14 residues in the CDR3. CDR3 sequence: CASSLAPGGTEAFF. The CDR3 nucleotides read TGTGCCAGCAGCCTGGCCCCGGGGGGCACTGAAGCTTTCTTT. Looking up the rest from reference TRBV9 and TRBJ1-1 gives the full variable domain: DSGVTQTPKHLITATGQRVTLRCSPRSGDLSVYWYQQSLDQGLQFLIQYYNGEERAKGNILERFSAQQFPDLHSELNLSSLELGDSALYFCASSLAPGGTEAFFGQGTRLTVV.

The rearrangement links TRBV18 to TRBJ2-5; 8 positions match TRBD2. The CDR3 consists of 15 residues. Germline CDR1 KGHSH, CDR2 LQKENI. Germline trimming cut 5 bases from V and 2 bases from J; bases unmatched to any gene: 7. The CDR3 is CASSFLAGLQETQYF. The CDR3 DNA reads TGTGCCAGCTCATTTCTAGCGGGCTTACAAGAGACCCAGTACTTC.

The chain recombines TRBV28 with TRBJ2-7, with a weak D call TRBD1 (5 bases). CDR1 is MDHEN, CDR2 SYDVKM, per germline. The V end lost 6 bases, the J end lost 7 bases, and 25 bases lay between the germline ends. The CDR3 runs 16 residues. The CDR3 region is CASSSLRLGPQGEQYF. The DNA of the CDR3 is TGTGCCAGCAGCTCCCTCCGATTGGGGCCCCAAGGGGAGCAGTACTTC. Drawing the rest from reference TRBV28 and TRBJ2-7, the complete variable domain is DVKVTQSSRYLVKRTGEKVFLECVQDMDHENMFWYRQDPGLGLRLIYFSYDVKMKEKGDIPEGYSVSREKKERFSLILESASTNQTSMYLCASSSLRLGPQGEQYFGPGTRLTVT.

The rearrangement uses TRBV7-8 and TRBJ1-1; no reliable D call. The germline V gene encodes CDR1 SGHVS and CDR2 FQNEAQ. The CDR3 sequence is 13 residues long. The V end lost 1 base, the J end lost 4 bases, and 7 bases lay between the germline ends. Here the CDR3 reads CASSLGSGTEAFF. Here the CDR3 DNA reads TGTGCCAGCAGCTTAGGGTCGGGCACTGAAGCTTTCTTT.

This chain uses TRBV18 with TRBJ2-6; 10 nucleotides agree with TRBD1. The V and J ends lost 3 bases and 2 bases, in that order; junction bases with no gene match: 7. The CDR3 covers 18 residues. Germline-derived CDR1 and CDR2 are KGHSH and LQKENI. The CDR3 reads CASSPLGQGIPGANVLTF. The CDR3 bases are TGTGCCAGCTCACCTCTGGGACAGGGGATCCCTGGGGCCAACGTCCTGACTTTC.

In nucleotides, the CDR3 is TGTGCCAGCAGCTCATCTAGAACCCATGAGCAGTTCTTC. This sequence encodes CASSSSRTHEQFF. The chain uses TRBV7-3 and TRBJ2-1, with unresolved D. V gave up 4 bases and J gave up 8 bases, with 12 bases separating them. CDR1 is SGHTA and CDR2 is FQGTGA in the germline V gene. The CDR3 is 13 amino acids.

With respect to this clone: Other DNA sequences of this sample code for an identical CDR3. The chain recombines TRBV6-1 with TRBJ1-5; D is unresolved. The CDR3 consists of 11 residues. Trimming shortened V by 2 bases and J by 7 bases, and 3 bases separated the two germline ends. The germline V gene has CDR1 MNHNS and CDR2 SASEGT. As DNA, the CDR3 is TGTGCCAGCAGTGAAAGGCAGCCCCAGCATTTT. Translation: CASSERQPQHF.

Here the CDR3 reads CASFLLSGWFTGELFF. CDR3 bases: TGCGCCAGCTTCCTACTATCTGGGTGGTTCACCGGGGAGCTGTTTTTT. The chain employs TRBV10-1 and TRBJ2-2; D is unclear. This CDR3 has 16 residues. CDR1 WNHNN and CDR2 SYGVQD come from the germline V gene (reference sequence). The V end lost 8 bases, the J end lost 4 bases, and 20 bases lay between the germline ends.

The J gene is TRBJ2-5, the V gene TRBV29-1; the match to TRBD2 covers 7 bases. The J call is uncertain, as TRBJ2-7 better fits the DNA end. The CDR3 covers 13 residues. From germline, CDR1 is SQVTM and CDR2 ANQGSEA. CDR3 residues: CSVGALADYEQYF. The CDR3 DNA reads TGCAGCGTTGGGGCGCTAGCGGACTACGAGCAGTACTTC.

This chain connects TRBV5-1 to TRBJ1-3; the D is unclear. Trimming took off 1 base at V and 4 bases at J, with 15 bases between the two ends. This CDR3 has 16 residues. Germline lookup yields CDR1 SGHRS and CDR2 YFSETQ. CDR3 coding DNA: TGCGCCAGCAGCTTGTGGTCGGGTCGCGTAGGAAACACCATATATTTT. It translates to CASSLWSGRVGNTIYF.

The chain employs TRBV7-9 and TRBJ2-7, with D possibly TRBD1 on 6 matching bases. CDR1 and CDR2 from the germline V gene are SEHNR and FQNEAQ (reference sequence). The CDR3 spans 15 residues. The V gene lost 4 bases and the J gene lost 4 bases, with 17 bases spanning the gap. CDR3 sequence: CASSSRTGRGYEQYF. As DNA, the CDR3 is TGTGCCAGCAGCTCAAGAACCGGCAGGGGTTACGAGCAGTACTTC.

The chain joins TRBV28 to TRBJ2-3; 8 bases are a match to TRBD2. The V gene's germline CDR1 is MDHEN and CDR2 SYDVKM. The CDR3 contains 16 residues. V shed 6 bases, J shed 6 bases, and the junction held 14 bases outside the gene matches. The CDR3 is CASRPVVAGYRDTQYF. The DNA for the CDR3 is TGTGCCAGCAGGCCCGTGGTAGCGGGATACAGGGATACGCAGTATTTT.

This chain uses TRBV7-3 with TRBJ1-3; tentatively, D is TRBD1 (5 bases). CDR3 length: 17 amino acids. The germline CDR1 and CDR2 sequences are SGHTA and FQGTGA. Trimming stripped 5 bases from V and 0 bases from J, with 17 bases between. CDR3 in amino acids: CASSHQKTALSGNTIYF. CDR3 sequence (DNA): TGTGCCAGCAGCCACCAAAAGACAGCTCTCTCTGGAAACACCATATATTTT.

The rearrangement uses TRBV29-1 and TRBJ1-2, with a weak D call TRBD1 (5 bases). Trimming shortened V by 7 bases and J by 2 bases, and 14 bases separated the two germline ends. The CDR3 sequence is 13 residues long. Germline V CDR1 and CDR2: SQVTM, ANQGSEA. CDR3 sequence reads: CSARQILNYGYTF. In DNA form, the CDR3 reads TGCAGCGCACGACAGATCCTGAACTATGGCTACACCTTC. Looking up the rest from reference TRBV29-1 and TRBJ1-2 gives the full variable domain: SAVISQKPSRDICQRGTSLTIQCQVDSQVTMMFWYRQQPGQSLTLIATANQGSEATYESGFVIDKFPISRPNLTFSTLTVSNMSPEDSSIYLCSARQILNYGYTFGSGTRLTVV.